By share, the clone carrying this TCR beta chain counts as large. This sample stems from a study of spatial heterogeneity in lung cancer. Background on the study: Beta-chain sequences consistently outnumbered alpha-chain sequences in detection.

The CDR3 totals 14 residues. With 4 bases clipped from V and 5 bases from J, the junction kept 8 bases outside the gene matches. CDR1 SGHNT and CDR2 YYREEE come from the germline V gene (reference sequence). In the library, each TCR cDNA molecule bore its own unique molecular identifier. TCRdb itself ran the 5' RACE reads through MiXCR, one entry per CDR3 protein. The repertoire holds about 1,500 distinct CDR3 sequences, roughly 14% seen once, with approximately 15% in the top ten. Time point meaning: sample taken at primary tumor resection. Samples were donated by 72 untreated early-stage non-small cell lung cancer patients. Tumor, nontumor lung or frozen PBMC supplied whole RNA that was sequenced unsorted.

This clonotype originated in a male donor with early-stage non-small cell lung cancer. The J gene is TRBJ2-7, the V gene TRBV5-4, with 8 bases aligning to TRBD1. The sample here was normal lung tissue next to the tumor, taken at surgery. The CDR3 region is CASSQAGGRDEQYF. The CDR3 DNA sequence: TGTGCCAGCAGCCAAGCAGGGGGCAGGGACGAGCAGTACTTC. Combining the CDR3 with reference TRBV5-4 and TRBJ2-7 gives the whole variable domain ETGVTQSPTHLIKTRGQQVTLRCSSQSGHNTVSWYQQALGQGPQFIFQYYREEENGRGNFPPRFSGLQFPNYSSELNVNALELDDSALYLCASSQAGGRDEQYFGPGTRLTVT.